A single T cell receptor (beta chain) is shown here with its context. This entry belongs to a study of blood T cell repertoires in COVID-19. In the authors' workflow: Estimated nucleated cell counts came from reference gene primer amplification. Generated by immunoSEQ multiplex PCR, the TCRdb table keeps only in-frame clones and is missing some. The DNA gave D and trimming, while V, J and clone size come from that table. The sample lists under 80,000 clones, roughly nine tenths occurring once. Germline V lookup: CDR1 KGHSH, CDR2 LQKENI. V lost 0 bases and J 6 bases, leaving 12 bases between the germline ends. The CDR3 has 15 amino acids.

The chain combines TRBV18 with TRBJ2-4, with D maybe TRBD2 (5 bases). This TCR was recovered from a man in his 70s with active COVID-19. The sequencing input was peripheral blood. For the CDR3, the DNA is TGTGCCAGCTCACCACCGTCGGTCGAGGGAAACATTCAGTACTTC. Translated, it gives CASSPPSVEGNIQYF.